The clone carrying this T cell receptor (beta chain) occurred many times. Germline assignment: CDR1 LNHDA and CDR2 SQIVND (reference sequence). The V end was cut by 6 bases, the J end by 1 base, with 15 bases between. This CDR3 spans 15 amino acids. The data are from a study of T cells in Graves' hyperthyroidism and ophthalmopathy. TCR beta CDR3 sequences were amplified from RNA transcripts. The HTBI primer set drove a first-round RT-PCR of the TCR CDR3. In TCRdb, the multiplex PCR reads were re-called with MiXCR into one record per CDR3 protein. This repertoire shows roughly 740,000 distinct CDR3 sequences, less than 20% found once; its top ten account for about 8.4%.

This sequence originates from a man aged 18 to 30 with Graves' hyperthyroidism. Sample: blood. The chain employs TRBV19 and TRBJ1-1; D is perhaps TRBD1 (5 bases). The DNA for the CDR3 is TGTGCCAGTAGGCTTTCGGGACTAAAGAACACTGAAGCTTTCTTT. Translating gives CASRLSGLKNTEAFF. Filled out from reference TRBV19 and TRBJ1-1, the complete variable domain reads DGGITQSPKYLFRKEGQNVTLSCEQNLNHDAMYWYRQDPGQGLRLIYYSQIVNDFQKGDIAEGYSVSREKKESFPLTVTSAQKNPTAFYLCASRLSGLKNTEAFFGQGTRLTVV.